The subject of this entry is one TCR beta chain. Antigen: not known. The data were taken from a study of shared clonotypes between healthy human individuals. Study summary: For every donor, three CD4 naive, three CD4 memory, two CD8 naive and one CD8 memory plates were used.

General observations from the study: For sorted subsets, rarefaction showed incomplete sequencing despite large depth.

CD45RO negativity and positive selection for CCR7 defined naive CD8 cells, a population that excluded terminally differentiated effector memory CD45RA+ cells. Per the authors' pipeline: With immunoSEQ giving junction-only sequences and no quality scores, filtering differed. Generated by immunoSEQ multiplex PCR, the TCRdb table keeps only in-frame clones and is missing some. V, J and clone size are those of that table, while D and trimming were read from the DNA. The sample includes millions of clones, just under 95% of them seen just once. This TCR came from a man aged 18-30 years in good health. Input material: naive CD8+ T cells sorted from blood.

In DNA, the CDR3 is TGTGCCAGCAGTTTCGCGTCTTGGGTGGCAACTAATGAAAAACTGTTTTTT. It yields the protein CASSFASWVATNEKLFF. This chain joins TRBV28 and TRBJ1-4; no clear D gene. This CDR3 has 17 amino acids. CDR1 is MDHEN and CDR2 is SYDVKM in the germline V gene. V lost 3 bases to trimming and J lost 0 bases, with 14 bases between them.